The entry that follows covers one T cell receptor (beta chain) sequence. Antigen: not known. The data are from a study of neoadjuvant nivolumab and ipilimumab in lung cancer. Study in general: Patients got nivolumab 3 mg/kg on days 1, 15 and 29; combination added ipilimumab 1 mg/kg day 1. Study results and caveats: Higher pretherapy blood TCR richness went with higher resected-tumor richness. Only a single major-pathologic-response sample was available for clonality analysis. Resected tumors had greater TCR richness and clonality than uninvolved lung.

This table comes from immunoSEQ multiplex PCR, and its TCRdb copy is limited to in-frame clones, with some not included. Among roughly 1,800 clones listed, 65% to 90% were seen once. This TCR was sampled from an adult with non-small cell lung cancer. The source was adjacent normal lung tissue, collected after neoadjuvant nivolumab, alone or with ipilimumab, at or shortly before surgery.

The CDR3 sequence: CASTTPTGSYNEQFF. In DNA form, the CDR3 reads TGTGCCAGCACCACACCGACAGGCTCCTACAATGAGCAGTTCTTC. This chain links TRBV28 with TRBJ2-1; weak D call: TRBD1 (6 bases). The V and J ends lost 7 bases and 0 bases respectively, with 13 bases between them. The V gene's germline CDR1 is MDHEN and CDR2 SYDVKM. This CDR3 is built from 15 residues.